This TCR beta chain derives from a study of shared clonotypes between healthy human individuals. The donors, healthy adults who were HIV-negative, had experienced no recent acute infections or vaccinations. All participating donors were Caucasian adults from Nashville, Tennessee. Replicate PCRs for unsorted PBMC used roughly 0.3 ug DNA (about 30,000 T cell genomes). Some clones are missing from TCRdb's copy, which holds only in-frame ones; the method was immunoSEQ multiplex PCR. The table has 400,000 to 500,000 clones, 76% seen once. The CDR3 is made up of 13 amino acids. CDR1 and CDR2 (germline): KGHSH, LQKENI. V was clipped by 2 bases and J by 5 bases, with 9 bases between them.

The receptor's source is a woman between 40 and 55 years old in good health. Some clones in this sample may be carry-over from other donors' samples. The sequencing sample was made of PBMCs. The chain links TRBV18 to TRBJ2-5; D perhaps matches TRBD2 (6 bases). This CDR3 is CASSPAGLETQYF. The CDR3 coding sequence is TGTGCCAGCTCACCAGCGGGACTTGAGACCCAGTACTTC.